The clone carrying this T cell receptor beta chain was found many times. These data originate in a study of T-cell reconstitution after alpha-beta-depleted transplantation in children. TCRbeta library preparation incorporated unique molecular identifiers. A single record per CDR3 protein comes from TCRdb applying MiXCR to the PCR reads. This table has approximately 20,000 distinct CDR3 sequences, 10% to 15% appearing once. After removal of 0 bases from V and 4 bases from J, the junction contained 3 bases not matched to a gene. This CDR3 contains 14 residues. CDR1 DFQATT and CDR2 SNEGSKA come from the germline V gene (reference sequence).

The clonotype was recovered from a female patient between 2 and 15 years old who had a stem cell transplant for congenital amegakaryocytic thrombocytopenia, so the T cells may come from the graft donor. Sequenced here: PBMCs, mostly from graft donor cells, sampled 60 days after TCRalphabeta/CD19-depleted stem cell transplant. The chain has TRBV20-1 and TRBJ2-5; 9 nucleotides match TRBD1. The CDR3 loop reads CSARDGGQGETQYF. The CDR3, as DNA: TGCAGTGCTAGAGATGGGGGACAGGGAGAGACCCAGTACTTC.